This note documents a single TCR beta chain sequence. The CDR3 has 14 amino acids. After removal of 2 bases from V and 4 bases from J, the junction contained 3 bases not matched to a gene. CDR1 MNHEY and CDR2 SVGAGI come from the germline V gene. Assay: immunoSEQ multiplex PCR; the TCRdb copy retains only in-frame clones and omits some. The sample has approximately 74,000 clones, about nine tenths seen once. This record comes from a study of OX40 agonist ivuxolimab in advanced cancers. Study-level background: Patients with hepatocellular carcinoma, melanoma, renal cell or head and neck cancer made up the dose-escalation patients.

The chain couples TRBV6-5 to TRBJ2-3, with 7 bases matching TRBD2. The sequence was collected from an adult with an advanced solid tumor such as melanoma, head and neck, liver or kidney cancer. Here the sequenced sample was CD4+ or CD8+ T cells sorted from blood, taken in a trial of the OX40 agonist ivuxolimab. The CDR3 loop reads CASSYTGGADTQYF. The CDR3 region has the DNA TGTGCCAGCAGTTACACTGGGGGGGCAGATACGCAGTATTTT.